This T cell receptor beta chain was observed in a study of shared clonotypes between healthy human individuals. Study summary: Contributing individuals were two females and a few males aged 18 to 49. Study results and limitations: Clonotype sharing levels among donors were expected to vary with sequencing depth.

On this clone itself: Antigen unknown.

The CDR3 runs 15 residues. The J segment lost 9 bases and the V segment lost 4 bases, leaving 5 bases of the junction unmatched. Germline loops: CDR1 KGHSH, CDR2 LQKENI. There were no recent acute infections or vaccinations among the donors, who were healthy HIV-negative adults. Study processing details: ImmunoSEQ only sent back junction sequences with no quality scores, so filtering was done differently. This table comes from immunoSEQ multiplex PCR, and its TCRdb copy is limited to in-frame clones, with some not included. V, J and clone size were drawn from that table, and D and trimming were deduced from the DNA. This table holds 520,000 or so clones, less than 85% found once.

Specimen: PBMCs. This receptor was identified in a woman aged 40 to 55 in good health. Some clones in this sample may be carry-over from other donors' samples. The gene calls are TRBV18 and TRBJ2-1; 14 bases are shared with TRBD2. For the CDR3, the DNA is TGTGCCAGCTCACAACTTGGGACTAGCGGGAGTGAGCAGTTCTTC. It encodes CASSQLGTSGSEQFF.